This TCR beta chain was sequenced during a study of regulatory and conventional T cells in RAG deficiency. Findings and limits, study-wide: Omenn syndrome and CID/AS patients had about 110-fold fewer unique Treg TCR beta sequences, versus around 10-fold elsewhere. These Omenn syndrome Treg sorts may hold peripherally activated cells instead. Shorter CDR3s in all patient subsets; >75% Treg-Tconv overlap in Omenn.

Repertoires were generated with immunoSEQ multiplex PCR, while TCRdb's copy carries only in-frame clones and drops some. The table includes tens of thousands of clones, about 95% detected once. With respect to this clone: Its antigen is currently unknown.

Genomic DNA came from blood conventional CD4+ T cells gated CD25-low CD127-high. This sample also appeared in a second study, on regulatory T cells. As that study records: The PCR used 52 TRBV and 13 TRBJ primers.

The TCR was taken from a human donor in good health. Specimen: CD25- CD4+ T cells sorted from blood.

This CDR3 is CASSGQGLETQYF. The CDR3 region has the DNA TGTGCCAGCAGTGGTCAGGGCTTAGAGACCCAGTACTTC. This chain links TRBV11-3 with TRBJ2-5; D may be TRBD1 (5 bases). CDR1 is SGHNT and CDR2 is YENEEA in the germline V gene. The CDR3 runs 13 residues. Deletions cut 6 bases from V and 4 bases from J, with 12 bases between.